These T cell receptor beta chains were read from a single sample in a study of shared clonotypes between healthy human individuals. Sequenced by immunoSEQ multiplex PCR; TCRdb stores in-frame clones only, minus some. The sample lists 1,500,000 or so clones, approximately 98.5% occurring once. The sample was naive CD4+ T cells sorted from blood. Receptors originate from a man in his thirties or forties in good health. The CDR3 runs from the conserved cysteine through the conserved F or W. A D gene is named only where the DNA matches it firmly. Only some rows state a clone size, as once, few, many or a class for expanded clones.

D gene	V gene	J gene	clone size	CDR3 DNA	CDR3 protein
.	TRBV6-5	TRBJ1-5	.	TGTGCCAGCAGAATAAGGGTTTATAGCAATCAGCCCCAGCATTTT	CASRIRVYSNQPQHF
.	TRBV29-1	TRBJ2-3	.	TGCAGCGTTGTCGGGGGGCAGGGAGTAGGCCCAGATACGCAGTATTTT	CSVVGGQGVGPDTQYF
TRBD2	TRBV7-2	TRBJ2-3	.	TGTGCCAGCAGCTTAGCCGGGACTAGCGGGAGGGTAGATACGCAGTATTTT	CASSLAGTSGRVDTQYF
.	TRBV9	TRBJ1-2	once	TGTGCCAGCAGCGTATGGGGGAGGGGCTACACCTTC	CASSVWGRGYTF
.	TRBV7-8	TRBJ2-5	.	TGTGCCAGCAGCCGGAGCCCCACAGGGTCGGGCCAAGAGACCCAGTACTTC	CASSRSPTGSGQETQYF
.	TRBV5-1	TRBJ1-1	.	TGCGCCAGCAGCTTGACAGGTCCACACACTGAAGCTTTCTTT	CASSLTGPHTEAFF
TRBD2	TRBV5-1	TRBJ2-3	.	TGCGCCAGCAGCCGGACTAGCGGGAGGGCTAGCACAGATACGCAGTATTTT	CASSRTSGRASTDTQYF
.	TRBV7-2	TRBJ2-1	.	TGTGCCAGCAGCTTTCTGGCTTTCAATGAGCAGTTCTTC	CASSFLAFNEQFF
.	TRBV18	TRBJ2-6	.	TGTGCCAGCTCATCTACCAAGGTTCCTGGGGCCAACGTCCTGACTTTC	CASSSTKVPGANVLTF
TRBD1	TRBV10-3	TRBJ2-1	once	TGTGCCACCATCGGGACAGGGAATAATGAGCAGTTCTTC	CATIGTGNNEQFF
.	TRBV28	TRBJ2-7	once	TGTGCCAGCAGCTCGGCCCAACAGGGCTCCTACGAGCAGTACTTC	CASSSAQQGSYEQYF
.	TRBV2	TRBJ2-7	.	TGTGCCAGCTTGAGACGGTCCTACGAGCAGTACTTC	CASLRRSYEQYF